This T cell receptor (beta chain) was identified in a study of shared clonotypes between healthy human individuals. Across the study: The people who gave samples were a couple of women and three men aged 18 to 49.

At deep level, the assay was performed. The repertoire was sequenced with immunoSEQ multiplex PCR; TCRdb's copy has only in-frame clones and lacks some. The table has roughly 2.5 million clones, roughly 92% seen once. This clone has only one observation. The target antigen is unknown. Germline V CDR1 and CDR2: MGHRA, YSYEKL. Between the trimmed V and J ends, which lost 3 bases and 7 bases, there was a span of 16 bases. The CDR3 sequence is 15 residues long. Study-wide points: The generation probabilities recorded for non-shared clonotypes fell below those of clonotypes shared by all four donors. Sequencing depth was a factor that was expected to affect clonotype sharing among donors.

Material: naive CD4+ T cells sorted from blood. Subset here: CD45RA+ positively selected. The V gene is TRBV4-1, the J gene TRBJ2-1; tentatively, D is TRBD2 (6 bases). This receptor was identified in a man younger than 30 in good health. CDR3 residues: CASSQADRAGNEQFF. As DNA, the CDR3 is TGCGCCAGCAGCCAGGCGGATCGGGCGGGGAATGAGCAGTTCTTC.